The next 3 T cell receptor beta chains were all read from a single sample in a study of OX40 agonist ivuxolimab in advanced cancers. Profiling relied on immunoSEQ multiplex PCR, and the TCRdb table lists in-frame clones only, not all of them. This sample has under 55,000 clones, with about 86% found just once. Here the sequenced sample was CD4+ or CD8+ T cells sorted from blood, taken in a trial of the OX40 agonist ivuxolimab. Receptors originate from an adult with an advanced solid tumor such as melanoma, head and neck, liver or kidney cancer.

The chain employs TRBV5-1 and TRBJ2-7; D is perhaps TRBD1 (6 bases). Per germline, CDR1 SGHRS and CDR2 YFSETQ. V lost 2 bases and J 3 bases, leaving 15 bases between the germline ends. The CDR3 is made up of 15 amino acids. The CDR3 spells CASSLGGEKDYEQYF. The CDR3 DNA reads as TGCGCCAGCAGCTTAGGGGGTGAAAAGGACTACGAGCAGTACTTC.

V usage is TRBV28 and J usage is TRBJ2-1; 9 bases align to TRBD1. Germline CDR1 is MDHEN and CDR2 is SYDVKM. The length of the CDR3 is 14 residues. The V and J ends lost 6 bases and 7 bases, in that order; junction bases with no gene match: 7. CDR3 region: CASRSGTGNNEQFF. The CDR3, as DNA: TGTGCCAGCAGATCCGGGACAGGGAATAATGAGCAGTTCTTC.

The V gene is TRBV9, the J gene TRBJ2-7; no firm D call. Germline lookup yields CDR1 SGDLS and CDR2 YYNGEE. Trimming cost V 1 base and J 9 bases, with 14 bases left between them. This CDR3 has 13 amino acids. CDR3 DNA sequence: TGTGCCAGCAGCGTAAATTCCGCCGGTGTGCAGTACTTC. Its protein is CASSVNSAGVQYF.